This T cell receptor (beta chain) was recorded in a study of post-analysis software for immune sequencing data. In the study overall: Patients with relapsing-remitting, secondary progressive and progressive-relapsing multiple sclerosis courses were all represented.

Points from the study as a whole: Compared with controls, patients showed significantly lower normalized Chao1 diversity. About 5 TRBV segments occurring more often in patients than controls included TRBV5-6, TRBV5-1 and TRBV20-1.

Germline V gene data show CDR1 as KGHSH and CDR2 as LQKENI. Deletions cut 3 bases from V and 0 bases from J, with 16 bases between. The CDR3 contains 17 residues. As for this clonotype: Its matching antigen is unknown.

The TCR beta cDNA libraries carried unique molecular identifiers. A single record per CDR3 protein comes from TCRdb applying MiXCR to the PCR reads. The repertoire includes under 200,000 distinct CDR3 sequences, 35% to 40% of them detected once, and 25% to 30% sits in the top ten. The specimen was blood, collected after autologous hematopoietic stem cell transplantation. The source is a girl aged 5-17 years with multiple sclerosis. V gene TRBV18 combines with J gene TRBJ2-3, with D perhaps given as TRBD1 or TRBD2 (5 bases each). The CDR3 sequence: CASSPGETVRSTDTQYF. The CDR3 DNA reads TGTGCCAGCTCACCCGGGGAGACAGTACGTAGCACAGATACGCAGTATTTT.